Presented here are 6 T cell receptor beta chains from one specimen sequenced in a study of blood T cell repertoires in COVID-19. Assay: immunoSEQ multiplex PCR; the TCRdb copy retains only in-frame clones and omits some. The sample records under 200,000 clones, roughly four fifths being singletons. Specimen: peripheral blood. Every receptor here comes from a man between 65 and 85 years old with active or convalescent COVID-19.

J is TRBJ2-3 and V is TRBV27; TRBD1 matches at 9 bases. Germline CDR1 MNHEY, CDR2 SMNVEV (reference sequence). The junction had 1 base not matched to a gene; V was cut back by 5 bases and J by 4 bases. The CDR3 is 13 residues long. The CDR3 sequence: CASSRTGADTQYF. CDR3 nucleotides: TGTGCCAGCAGTCGGACAGGGGCAGATACGCAGTATTTT.

The chain joins TRBV11-3 to TRBJ2-2; weak D call: TRBD2 (5 bases). The CDR3 length is 16 residues. The germline V gene has CDR1 SGHNT and CDR2 YENEEA. Trimming shortened V by 3 bases and J by 5 bases, and 16 bases separated the two germline ends. The CDR3 spells CASSFGGGRETGELFF. The CDR3 bases are TGTGCCAGCAGCTTCGGAGGCGGTAGGGAGACCGGGGAGCTGTTTTTT.

The table lists this clone with a few counts. V is TRBV7-8 and J is TRBJ1-2, with D possibly being TRBD1 (6 bases). V lost 3 bases and J 7 bases, leaving 18 bases between the germline ends. The germline CDR1 and CDR2 sequences are SGHVS and FQNEAQ. The CDR3 runs to 15 residues. The CDR3 coding sequence is TGTGCCAGCAGCTTGTACGGGCAGGGGAGGGGTGGCTACACCTTC. Translating it yields CASSLYGQGRGGYTF.

The sample holds one count of this clone. The chain is built from TRBV7-9 and TRBJ1-1, with 9 bases matching TRBD1. The V and J ends lost 3 bases and 1 base, in that order; junction bases with no gene match: 6. The CDR3 runs to 16 residues. CDR1 is SEHNR and CDR2 is FQNEAQ in the germline V gene (reference sequence). CDR3 amino acids: CASSFEPGQGNTEAFF. CDR3 in DNA: TGTGCCAGCAGCTTCGAACCGGGACAGGGGAACACTGAAGCTTTCTTT.

The chain joins TRBV30 to TRBJ2-3; tentatively, D is TRBD2 (6 bases). Germline CDR1 GTSNPN, CDR2 SVGIG (reference sequence). V lost 2 bases to trimming and J lost 1 base, with 10 bases between them. The CDR3 sequence is 14 residues long. In nucleotides, the CDR3 is TGTGCCTGGAGTTCGGAGGGCCGCACAGATACGCAGTATTTT. Its protein product is CAWSSEGRTDTQYF. The complete variable domain, with remaining parts taken from reference TRBV30 and TRBJ2-3, reads SQTIHQWPATLVQPVGSPLSLECTVEGTSNPNLYWYRQAAGRGLQLLFYSVGIGQISSEVPQNLSASRPQDRQFILSSKKLLLSDSGFYLCAWSSEGRTDTQYFGPGTRLTVL.

There are a few counts of this clone. The chain combines TRBV5-4 with TRBJ1-6, with D possibly TRBD1 on 5 matching bases. CDR3 size: 16 residues. In germline, CDR1 is SGHNT, CDR2 YYREEE (reference sequence). The germline V and J ends were trimmed by 2 bases and 2 bases, with 11 bases remaining between them. CDR3 in DNA: TGTGCCAGCAGCTTCGGGGGAGGCACCTATAATTCACCCCTCCACTTT. Its translation is CASSFGGGTYNSPLHF.